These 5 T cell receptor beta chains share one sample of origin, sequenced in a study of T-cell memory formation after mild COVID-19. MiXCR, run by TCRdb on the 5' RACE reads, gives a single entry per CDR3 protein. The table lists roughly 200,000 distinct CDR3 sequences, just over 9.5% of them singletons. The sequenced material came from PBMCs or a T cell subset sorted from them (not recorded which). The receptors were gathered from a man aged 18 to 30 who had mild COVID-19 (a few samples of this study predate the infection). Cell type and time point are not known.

The CDR3 sequence is CASSFKMFGELFF. The CDR3 region has the DNA TGTGCCAGCAGTTTCAAGATGTTCGGGGAGCTGTTTTTT. The chain has TRBV27 and TRBJ2-2, with D hard to call. The germline gives CDR1 MNHEY, CDR2 SMNVEV (reference sequence). V gave up 3 bases and J gave up 7 bases, with 9 bases separating them. The CDR3 runs 13 residues.

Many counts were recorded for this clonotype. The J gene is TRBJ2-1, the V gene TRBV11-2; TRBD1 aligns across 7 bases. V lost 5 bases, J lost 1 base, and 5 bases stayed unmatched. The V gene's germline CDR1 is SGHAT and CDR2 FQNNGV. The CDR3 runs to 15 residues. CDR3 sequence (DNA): TGTGCCAGCAGCGATCGACAGGGTTCCTACAATGAGCAGTTCTTC. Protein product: CASSDRQGSYNEQFF.

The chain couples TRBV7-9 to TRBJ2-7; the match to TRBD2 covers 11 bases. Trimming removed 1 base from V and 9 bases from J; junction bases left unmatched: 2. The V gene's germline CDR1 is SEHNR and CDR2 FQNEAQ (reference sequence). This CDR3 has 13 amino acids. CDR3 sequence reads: CASSLGTSGRQYF. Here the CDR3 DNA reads TGTGCCAGCAGCTTAGGTACTAGCGGGAGGCAGTACTTC.

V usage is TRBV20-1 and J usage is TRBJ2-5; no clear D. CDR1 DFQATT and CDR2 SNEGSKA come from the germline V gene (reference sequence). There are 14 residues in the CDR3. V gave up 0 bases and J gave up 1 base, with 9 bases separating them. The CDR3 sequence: CSARDWGTQETQYF. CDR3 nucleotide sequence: TGCAGTGCTAGAGATTGGGGAACCCAAGAGACCCAGTACTTC.

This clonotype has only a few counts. The CDR3 DNA is TGTGCCAGCAGCTTGAGAAGCCCCACATCTGATACGCAGTATTTT. It yields the protein CASSLRSPTSDTQYF. The chain links TRBV7-9 to TRBJ2-3, with D hard to call. Trimming took 3 bases from V and 6 from J, leaving 16 bases between them. This CDR3 has 15 amino acids. Per germline, CDR1 SEHNR and CDR2 FQNEAQ (reference sequence).